This is a list of T cell receptor beta chains from one sample in a study of PD-L1 blockade in urothelial cancer. Clones were read by immunoSEQ multiplex PCR, and TCRdb kept only the in-frame ones, dropping some. This table has tens of thousands of clones, approximately 86% appearing once. The sequences come from PBMCs, collected around atezolizumab (anti-PD-L1) treatment. These receptors were collected from a woman in her 70s with urothelial cancer. Each CDR3 is given with its conserved first and last residue. A D gene is named only where the DNA matches it firmly. Not every row has a clone size; where given, it reads once, few, many or a size class.

abundance: once; j_gene: TRBJ1-2; d_gene: NA; v_gene: TRBV5-1; CDR3aa: CASSSREGGYTF; CDR3nt: TGCGCCAGCAGCTCGCGGGAGGGGGGCTACACCTTC
abundance: NA; j_gene: TRBJ2-1; d_gene: TRBD2; v_gene: TRBV27; CDR3aa: CASSLSMGGLRYNEQFF; CDR3nt: TGTGCCAGCAGTTTATCGATGGGGGGACTACGGTACAATGAGCAGTTCTTC
abundance: NA; j_gene: TRBJ2-1; d_gene: NA; v_gene: TRBV11-2; CDR3aa: CASHPSEEQFF; CDR3nt: TGTGCCAGCCACCCTTCGGAGGAACAGTTCTTC
abundance: NA; j_gene: TRBJ1-5; d_gene: TRBD1; v_gene: TRBV6-1; CDR3aa: CASRHDRGPNQPQHF; CDR3nt: TGTGCCAGCAGGCACGACAGGGGGCCGAATCAGCCCCAGCATTTT
abundance: NA; j_gene: TRBJ2-7; d_gene: NA; v_gene: TRBV5-1; CDR3aa: CASSTLTDSYEQYF; CDR3nt: TGCGCCAGCAGCACCCTGACAGACTCCTACGAGCAGTACTTC
abundance: once; j_gene: TRBJ1-1; d_gene: TRBD1; v_gene: TRBV6-5; CDR3aa: CASSADRGTEAFF; CDR3nt: TGTGCCAGCAGTGCCGACAGGGGCACTGAAGCTTTCTTT
abundance: NA; j_gene: TRBJ2-2; d_gene: NA; v_gene: TRBV29-1; CDR3aa: CSVTRESGELFF; CDR3nt: TGCAGCGTTACAAGGGAGTCCGGGGAGCTGTTTTTT
abundance: NA; j_gene: TRBJ2-7; d_gene: TRBD1; v_gene: TRBV28; CDR3aa: CASSQPLGTGEKDEQYF; CDR3nt: TGTGCCAGCAGTCAACCTCTTGGGACAGGAGAAAAGGACGAGCAGTACTTC
abundance: once; j_gene: TRBJ2-5; d_gene: TRBD1; v_gene: TRBV12-5; CDR3aa: CASGRGQGFETQYF; CDR3nt: TGTGCTAGTGGGCGGGGACAGGGGTTTGAGACCCAGTACTTC
abundance: NA; j_gene: TRBJ1-2; d_gene: NA; v_gene: TRBV30; CDR3aa: CAWSFWGRGYTF; CDR3nt: TGTGCCTGGAGTTTTTGGGGGCGAGGCTACACCTTC
abundance: NA; j_gene: TRBJ1-1; d_gene: TRBD1; v_gene: TRBV5-1; CDR3aa: CASSLEGQGVTEAFF; CDR3nt: TGCGCCAGCAGCTTGGAGGGACAGGGGGTCACTGAAGCTTTCTTT
abundance: NA; j_gene: TRBJ2-3; d_gene: NA; v_gene: TRBV11-2; CDR3aa: CASSLDLSGLDTQYF; CDR3nt: TGTGCCAGCAGCTTAGATCTATCGGGGTTAGATACGCAGTATTTT
abundance: NA; j_gene: TRBJ2-1; d_gene: NA; v_gene: TRBV28; CDR3aa: CASSFGSRGNHNEQFF; CDR3nt: TGTGCCAGCAGTTTCGGGAGTAGGGGAAACCACAATGAGCAGTTCTTC
abundance: NA; j_gene: TRBJ2-7; d_gene: TRBD2; v_gene: TRBV30; CDR3aa: CAWSVDGGGSGEQYF; CDR3nt: TGTGCCTGGAGTGTAGATGGCGGGGGGTCTGGGGAGCAGTACTTC
abundance: NA; j_gene: TRBJ1-2; d_gene: TRBD1; v_gene: TRBV18; CDR3aa: CASSPDRVGYTF; CDR3nt: TGTGCCAGCTCTCCCGACAGGGTTGGCTACACCTTC
abundance: NA; j_gene: TRBJ1-1; d_gene: NA; v_gene: TRBV28; CDR3aa: CASRGRTENTEAFF; CDR3nt: TGTGCCAGCAGGGGGAGGACTGAGAACACTGAAGCTTTCTTT
abundance: NA; j_gene: TRBJ2-1; d_gene: TRBD2; v_gene: TRBV9; CDR3aa: CASSVDGTSGGDYNEQFF; CDR3nt: TGTGCCAGCAGCGTAGATGGGACTAGCGGGGGGGATTACAATGAGCAGTTCTTC
abundance: NA; j_gene: TRBJ2-1; d_gene: NA; v_gene: TRBV28; CDR3aa: CASSPKDRPNEQFF; CDR3nt: TGTGCCAGCAGTCCAAAAGACAGGCCAAATGAGCAGTTCTTC
abundance: NA; j_gene: TRBJ1-5; d_gene: TRBD1; v_gene: TRBV27; CDR3aa: CASSRQGGNQPQHF; CDR3nt: TGTGCCAGCAGTCGACAGGGAGGCAATCAGCCCCAGCATTTT
abundance: NA; j_gene: TRBJ1-4; d_gene: TRBD1; v_gene: TRBV5-4; CDR3aa: CASSLNTGTGVEKLFF; CDR3nt: TGTGCCAGCAGCTTAAATACCGGGACAGGGGTTGAAAAACTGTTTTTT
abundance: NA; j_gene: TRBJ2-3; d_gene: TRBD2; v_gene: TRBV5-1; CDR3aa: CASSFGLAGVDTQYF; CDR3nt: TGCGCCAGCAGCTTTGGGCTAGCGGGAGTGGATACGCAGTATTTT
abundance: NA; j_gene: TRBJ2-7; d_gene: TRBD1; v_gene: TRBV11-2; CDR3aa: CASGDRANYEQYF; CDR3nt: TGTGCCAGCGGGGACAGGGCAAACTACGAGCAGTACTTC
abundance: once; j_gene: TRBJ2-3; d_gene: TRBD2; v_gene: TRBV5-1; CDR3aa: CASSLLLAGGDTDTQYF; CDR3nt: TGCGCCAGCAGCTTGTTACTAGCGGGAGGCGACACAGATACGCAGTATTTT
abundance: NA; j_gene: TRBJ1-2; d_gene: NA; v_gene: TRBV7-8; CDR3aa: CASSPRAGGGYGYTF; CDR3nt: TGTGCCAGCAGCCCCCGGGCGGGGGGCGGCTATGGCTACACCTTC
abundance: NA; j_gene: TRBJ1-1; d_gene: TRBD1; v_gene: TRBV25-1; CDR3aa: CASSASHHRGLAFF; CDR3nt: TGTGCCAGCAGTGCCTCTCATCACAGGGGGTTGGCTTTCTTT
abundance: NA; j_gene: TRBJ2-7; d_gene: TRBD2; v_gene: TRBV6-6; CDR3aa: CASRASGAAYEQYF; CDR3nt: TGTGCCAGCAGGGCTAGCGGAGCAGCCTACGAGCAGTACTTC
abundance: NA; j_gene: TRBJ1-4; d_gene: NA; v_gene: TRBV2; CDR3aa: CASRQESTNEKLFF; CDR3nt: TGTGCCAGCAGACAGGAATCAACTAATGAAAAACTGTTTTTT
abundance: once; j_gene: TRBJ1-2; d_gene: TRBD1; v_gene: TRBV28; CDR3aa: CASSLTGTNYGYTF; CDR3nt: TGTGCCAGCAGCCTGACAGGGACCAACTATGGCTACACCTTC
abundance: NA; j_gene: TRBJ2-1; d_gene: TRBD2; v_gene: TRBV5-1; CDR3aa: CASSFLAGAYNEQFF; CDR3nt: TGCGCCAGCAGCTTCCTAGCGGGAGCCTACAATGAGCAGTTCTTC
abundance: few; j_gene: TRBJ1-2; d_gene: NA; v_gene: TRBV5-1; CDR3aa: CASSQEGNYGYTF; CDR3nt: TGCGCCAGCAGCCAGGAAGGTAACTATGGCTACACCTTC
abundance: NA; j_gene: TRBJ1-2; d_gene: TRBD1; v_gene: TRBV19; CDR3aa: CASSQTGAGYTF; CDR3nt: TGTGCCAGTAGTCAAACAGGGGCTGGCTACACCTTC
abundance: NA; j_gene: TRBJ1-2; d_gene: NA; v_gene: TRBV19; CDR3aa: CASSIREAGYTF; CDR3nt: TGTGCCAGTAGCATCCGGGAGGCTGGCTACACCTTC
abundance: NA; j_gene: TRBJ2-5; d_gene: NA; v_gene: TRBV19; CDR3aa: CASPDSIQETQYF; CDR3nt: TGTGCCAGCCCCGATAGCATCCAAGAGACCCAGTACTTC
abundance: NA; j_gene: TRBJ1-5; d_gene: NA; v_gene: TRBV28; CDR3aa: CASSRPGGNQPQHF; CDR3nt: TGTGCCAGCAGCCGACCGGGGGGCAATCAGCCCCAGCATTTT
abundance: NA; j_gene: TRBJ2-1; d_gene: TRBD2; v_gene: TRBV5-1; CDR3aa: CASSYSTSGDYNEQFF; CDR3nt: TGCGCCAGCAGCTATTCGACTAGCGGAGATTACAATGAGCAGTTCTTC
abundance: once; j_gene: TRBJ2-3; d_gene: NA; v_gene: TRBV29-1; CDR3aa: CSVRTVYTDTQYF; CDR3nt: TGCAGCGTTAGGACAGTATACACAGATACGCAGTATTTT
abundance: NA; j_gene: TRBJ2-3; d_gene: NA; v_gene: TRBV7-2; CDR3aa: CASSSPTTTDTQYF; CDR3nt: TGTGCCAGCAGCTCGCCCACTACCACAGATACGCAGTATTTT
abundance: NA; j_gene: TRBJ2-5; d_gene: TRBD1; v_gene: TRBV7-2; CDR3aa: CASSLSGQGASETQYF; CDR3nt: TGTGCCAGCAGCTTATCAGGACAGGGGGCTTCAGAGACCCAGTACTTC
abundance: NA; j_gene: TRBJ1-1; d_gene: TRBD1; v_gene: TRBV27; CDR3aa: CASTPGQGYGDGTEAFF; CDR3nt: TGTGCCAGCACCCCGGGACAGGGTTACGGGGATGGCACTGAAGCTTTCTTT
abundance: NA; j_gene: TRBJ1-4; d_gene: TRBD1; v_gene: TRBV4-1; CDR3aa: CASSQPGQGAEGNEKLFF; CDR3nt: TGCGCCAGCAGCCAACCAGGACAGGGGGCGGAGGGTAATGAAAAACTGTTTTTT
abundance: once; j_gene: TRBJ2-1; d_gene: TRBD1; v_gene: TRBV30; CDR3aa: CAWKAGGPYNEQFF; CDR3nt: TGTGCCTGGAAGGCAGGGGGCCCCTACAATGAGCAGTTCTTC
abundance: NA; j_gene: TRBJ2-6; d_gene: TRBD1; v_gene: TRBV30; CDR3aa: CASFGGRGPKSGANVLTF; CDR3nt: TGTGCCTCATTTGGGGGCAGGGGGCCCAAATCTGGGGCCAACGTCCTGACTTTC
abundance: NA; j_gene: TRBJ2-7; d_gene: NA; v_gene: TRBV6-1; CDR3aa: CASSATGPAYEQYF; CDR3nt: TGTGCCAGCAGTGCAACTGGTCCTGCCTACGAGCAGTACTTC